The 17 T cell receptor beta chains given below trace back to one sample, sequenced in a study of blood T cell repertoires in COVID-19. Assay used: immunoSEQ multiplex PCR; TCRdb lists only in-frame clones, some missing. The sample shows roughly 200,000 clones, roughly 84% of them seen only once. Sequencing input: peripheral blood. These receptors all come from a woman aged 40-49 years who had recovered from COVID-19.

This chain uses TRBV4-2 with TRBJ2-3; 9 positions agree with TRBD2. V lost 4 bases to trimming and J lost 0 bases; unmatched junction nucleotides: 26. The CDR3 spans 23 residues. Germline loops: CDR1 LGHNA, CDR2 YNFKEQ. CDR3 nucleotide sequence: TGTGCCAGCAGCCGCGCATATTCTCTAGTCTCCCCTCTAGCGGGGACTAGCACAGATACGCAGTATTTT. Amino acids: CASSRAYSLVSPLAGTSTDTQYF.

The genes are TRBV19 and TRBJ1-1; D possibly corresponds to TRBD1 (5 bases). This CDR3 has 13 amino acids. CDR1 and CDR2 from the germline V gene are LNHDA and SQIVND (reference sequence). V lost 5 bases and J lost 4, with 11 bases in between. CDR3 nucleotide sequence: TGTGCCAGTAGTCTCAGGGAGGGCACTGAAGCTTTCTTT. Translating gives CASSLREGTEAFF.

The chain is built from TRBV6-5 and TRBJ1-2; the D gene is possibly TRBD1 (6 bases). The germline V gene has CDR1 MNHEY and CDR2 SVGAGI. This CDR3 is built from 13 residues. Trimming cost V 7 bases and J 7 bases, with 16 bases left between them. The chain's CDR3 is CASKTPGHGGYTF. In nucleotides, the CDR3 is TGTGCCAGCAAGACACCGGGACATGGTGGCTACACCTTC.

The gene calls are TRBV6-6 and TRBJ2-2, with 9 bases identical to TRBD2. Germline trimming cut 2 bases from V and 8 bases from J; bases unmatched to any gene: 3. CDR1 MNHNY and CDR2 SVGAGI come from the germline V gene (reference sequence). The CDR3 extends over 14 amino acids. The CDR3 sequence: CASSYPSGIGELFF. The CDR3 DNA reads as TGTGCCAGCAGTTACCCTAGCGGGATTGGGGAGCTGTTTTTT.

This chain connects TRBV6-5 to TRBJ1-2, with D possibly TRBD1 on 5 matching bases. The germline gives CDR1 MNHEY, CDR2 SVGAGI. The CDR3 length is 13 residues. V lost 7 bases and J lost 6, with 15 bases in between. CDR3 amino acids: CASTPGEAHGYTF. For the CDR3, the DNA is TGTGCCAGCACCCCGGGGGAGGCCCATGGCTACACCTTC.

V gene TRBV28 combines with J gene TRBJ1-2, with D maybe TRBD1 (6 bases). The CDR3 spans 16 residues. Deletions cut 2 bases from V and 8 bases from J, with 21 bases between. Per germline, CDR1 MDHEN and CDR2 SYDVKM. This chain's CDR3 is CASSLDEGGSTHGYTF. The DNA for the CDR3 is TGTGCCAGCAGTTTAGATGAGGGGGGGTCGACTCACGGCTACACCTTC.

The chain employs TRBV3-1 (or the pseudogene TRBV3-2) and TRBJ1-3; D uncertain. V was shortened by 3 bases and J by 1 base, with 13 bases between the two germline ends. The CDR3 has 16 amino acids. CDR1 and CDR2 (germline): LGHDT, YNNKEL (reference sequence). This CDR3 is CASSHGALGSGNTIYF. CDR3 DNA: TGTGCCAGCAGCCATGGAGCCCTCGGGTCTGGAAACACCATATATTTT.

J is TRBJ2-7 and V is TRBV24-1; a possible D gene is TRBD2 (6 bases). Germline lookup yields CDR1 KGHDR and CDR2 SFDVKD. The germline V and J ends were trimmed by 4 bases and 4 bases, with 10 bases remaining between them. The length of the CDR3 is 13 residues. CDR3 amino acids: CATSERDFYEQYF. CDR3 bases: TGTGCCACCAGTGAGCGGGACTTTTACGAGCAGTACTTC.

The V and J genes are TRBV29-1 and TRBJ1-1; D remains unclear. Germline V gene sequence: CDR1 SQVTM, CDR2 ANQGSEA. This CDR3 is 14 amino acids long. V lost 7 bases to trimming and J lost 5 bases, with 20 bases between them. The CDR3 DNA follows: TGCAGCGCCCTAAACCCGTCAGGTCCTACTGAAGCTTTCTTT. It translates to CSALNPSGPTEAFF.

The chain is built from TRBV4-3 and TRBJ1-5; D remains unclear. Per the germline V gene, CDR1 is LGHNA and CDR2 is YSLEER. Between the trimmed V and J ends, which lost 0 bases and 4 bases, there was a span of 7 bases. The length of the CDR3 is 14 residues. The DNA of the CDR3 is TGCGCCAGCAGCCAAGATCGCAGGAATCAGCCCCAGCATTTT. Translated, it gives CASSQDRRNQPQHF.

The V and J genes are TRBV11-2 and TRBJ2-1, with D tentatively TRBD2 (5 bases). V lost 6 bases, J lost 10 bases, and 13 bases lay in between. The CDR3 consists of 12 residues. Germline V lookup: CDR1 SGHAT, CDR2 FQNNGV. CDR3 loop: CASRSGLKEQFF. Written as DNA, the CDR3 is TGTGCCAGCAGATCCGGACTGAAGGAGCAGTTCTTC.

This chain's CDR3 is CASSLIGGLMRDEQYF. DNA of the CDR3: TGCGCCAGCAGTTTAATAGGAGGCCTCATGAGGGACGAGCAGTACTTC. The chain joins TRBV5-1 to TRBJ2-7, with D possibly TRBD2 on 5 matching bases. Germline V CDR1 and CDR2: SGHRS, YFSETQ. This CDR3 region has 16 residues. Between the trimmed V and J ends, which lost 5 bases and 5 bases, there was a span of 23 bases.

The rearrangement uses TRBV5-8 and TRBJ2-7; D is possibly TRBD1 (5 bases). V lost 4 bases and J 1 base, leaving 12 bases between the germline ends. Germline lookup yields CDR1 SGHTS and CDR2 YDEGEE. This CDR3 has 14 amino acids. The CDR3 region has the DNA TGTGCCAGCAGCCCAAGGGGCCGATCCTACGAGCAGTACTTC. It specifies CASSPRGRSYEQYF.

The chain links TRBV2 to TRBJ1-1; possibly TRBD1 for D (6 bases). V shed 6 bases and J shed 7 bases, with 12 bases lying between them. Germline CDR1 SNHLY, CDR2 FYNNEI. There are 12 residues in the CDR3. The DNA for the CDR3 is TGTGCCAGCAGCGGCTGGGGGCTTGAAGCTTTCTTT. Its translation: CASSGWGLEAFF.

This clone was counted a few times. The CDR3 DNA reads as TGTGCCAGCAGCTCGGGGGACGGAGGGGCCGATCAGCCCCAGCATTTT. Its protein is CASSSGDGGADQPQHF. The rearrangement joins TRBV5-5 to TRBJ1-5; weak D call: TRBD1 (5 bases). The germline V gene has CDR1 SGHKS and CDR2 YYEKEE (reference sequence). V shed 3 bases and J shed 5 bases, with 18 bases lying between them. The CDR3 spans 16 residues.

The genes are TRBV27 and TRBJ2-6, with TRBD1 identical over 7 bases. J was trimmed by 2 bases and V by 6 bases; bases with no gene match: 4. Germline CDR1 reads MNHEY; CDR2 reads SMNVEV (reference sequence). This CDR3 is 15 amino acids long. CDR3 DNA: TGTGCCAGCAGCTTGACAGGGACTGGGGCCAACGTCCTGACTTTC. This translates into CASSLTGTGANVLTF. The full variable domain, completed using reference TRBV27 and TRBJ2-6, is EAQVTQNPRYLITVTGKKLTVTCSQNMNHEYMSWYRQDPGLGLRQIYYSMNVEVTDKGDVPEGYKVSRKEKRNFPLILESPSPNQTSLYFCASSLTGTGANVLTFGAGSRLTVL.

This rearrangement joins TRBV28 to TRBJ1-4; maybe TRBD1 (6 bases). This CDR3 comprises 16 residues. CDR1 is MDHEN and CDR2 is SYDVKM in the germline V gene. V was cut by 3 bases and J by 2 bases, with 13 bases left in between. CDR3 protein: CASSLVPGHTNEKLFF. The DNA of the CDR3 is TGTGCCAGCAGTTTGGTACCGGGACATACTAATGAAAAACTGTTTTTT.